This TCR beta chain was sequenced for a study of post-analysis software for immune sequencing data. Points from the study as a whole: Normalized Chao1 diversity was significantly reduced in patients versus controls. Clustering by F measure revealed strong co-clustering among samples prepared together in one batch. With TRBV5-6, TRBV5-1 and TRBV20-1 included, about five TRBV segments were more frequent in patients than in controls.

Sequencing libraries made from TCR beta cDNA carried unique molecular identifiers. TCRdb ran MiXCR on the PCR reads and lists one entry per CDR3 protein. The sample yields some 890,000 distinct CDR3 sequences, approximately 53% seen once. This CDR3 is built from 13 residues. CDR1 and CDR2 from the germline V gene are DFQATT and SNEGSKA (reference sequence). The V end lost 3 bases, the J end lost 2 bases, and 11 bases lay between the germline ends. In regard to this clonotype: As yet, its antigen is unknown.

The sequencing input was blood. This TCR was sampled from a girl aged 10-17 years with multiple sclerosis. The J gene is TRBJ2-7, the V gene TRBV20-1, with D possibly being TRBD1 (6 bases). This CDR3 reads CSAREGQTYEQYF. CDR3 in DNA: TGCAGTGCTAGGGAAGGACAGACCTACGAGCAGTACTTC.